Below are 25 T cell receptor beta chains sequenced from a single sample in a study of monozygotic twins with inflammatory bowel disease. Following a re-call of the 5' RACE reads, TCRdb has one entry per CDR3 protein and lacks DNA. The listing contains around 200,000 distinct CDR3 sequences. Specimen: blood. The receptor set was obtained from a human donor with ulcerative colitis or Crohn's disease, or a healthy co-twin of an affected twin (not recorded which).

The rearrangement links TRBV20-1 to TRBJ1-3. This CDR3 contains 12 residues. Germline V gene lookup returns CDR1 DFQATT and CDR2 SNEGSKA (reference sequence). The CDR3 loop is CSGAGLGNTIYF.

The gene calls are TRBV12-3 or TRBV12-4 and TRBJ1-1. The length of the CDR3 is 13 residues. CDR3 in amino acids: CASSPRRYTEAFF.

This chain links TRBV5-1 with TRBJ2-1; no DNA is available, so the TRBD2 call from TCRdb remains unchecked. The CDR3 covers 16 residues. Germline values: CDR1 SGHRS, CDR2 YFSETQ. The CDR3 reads CASSLLERGGPNEQFF.

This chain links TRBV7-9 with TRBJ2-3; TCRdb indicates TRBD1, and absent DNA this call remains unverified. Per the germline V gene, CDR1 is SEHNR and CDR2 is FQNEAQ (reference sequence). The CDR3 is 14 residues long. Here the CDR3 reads CASSSSIGGDTQYF.

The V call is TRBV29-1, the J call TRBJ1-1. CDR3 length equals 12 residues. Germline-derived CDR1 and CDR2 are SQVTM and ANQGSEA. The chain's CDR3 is CSVERMNTEAFF. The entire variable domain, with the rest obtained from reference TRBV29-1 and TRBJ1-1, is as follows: SAVISQKPSRDICQRGTSLTIQCQVDSQVTMMFWYRQQPGQSLTLIATANQGSEATYESGFVIDKFPISRPNLTFSTLTVSNMSPEDSSIYLCSVERMNTEAFFGQGTRLTVV.

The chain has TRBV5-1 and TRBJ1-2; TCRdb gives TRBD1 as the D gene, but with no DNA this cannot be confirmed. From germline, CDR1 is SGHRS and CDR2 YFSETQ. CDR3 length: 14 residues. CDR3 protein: CASRAPGQPYGYTF.

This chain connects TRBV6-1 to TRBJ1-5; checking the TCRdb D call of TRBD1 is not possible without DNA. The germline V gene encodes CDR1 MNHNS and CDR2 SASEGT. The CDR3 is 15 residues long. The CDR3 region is CASSHRGSLNQPQHF.

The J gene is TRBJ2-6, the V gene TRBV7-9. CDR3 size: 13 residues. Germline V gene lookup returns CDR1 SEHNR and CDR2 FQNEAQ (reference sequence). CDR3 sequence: CASSSGGANVLTF.

This chain's CDR3 is CASSMGTGFFTDTQYF. This rearrangement joins TRBV5-1 to TRBJ2-3; TCRdb's assignment of TRBD2 cannot be checked, as there is no DNA. The CDR3 totals 16 residues. Germline CDR1 reads SGHRS; CDR2 reads YFSETQ. Full variable domain (outside the CDR3, taken from reference TRBV5-1 and TRBJ2-3): KAGVTQTPRYLIKTRGQQVTLSCSPISGHRSVSWYQQTPGQGLQFLFEYFSETQRNKGNFPGRFSGRQFSNSRSEMNVSTLELGDSALYLCASSMGTGFFTDTQYFGPGTRLTVL.

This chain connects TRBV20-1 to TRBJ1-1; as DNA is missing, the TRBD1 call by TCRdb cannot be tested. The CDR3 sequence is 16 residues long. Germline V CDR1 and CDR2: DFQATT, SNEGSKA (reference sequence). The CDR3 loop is CSARDAGGGGNTEAFF.

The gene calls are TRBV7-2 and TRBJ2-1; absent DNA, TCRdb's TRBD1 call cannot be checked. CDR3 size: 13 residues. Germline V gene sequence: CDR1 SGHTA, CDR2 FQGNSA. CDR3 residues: CASQWDNYNEQFF.

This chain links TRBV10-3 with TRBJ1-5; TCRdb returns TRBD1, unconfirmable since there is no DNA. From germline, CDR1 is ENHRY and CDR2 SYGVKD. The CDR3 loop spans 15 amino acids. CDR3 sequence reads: CAISDGTGINQPQHF.

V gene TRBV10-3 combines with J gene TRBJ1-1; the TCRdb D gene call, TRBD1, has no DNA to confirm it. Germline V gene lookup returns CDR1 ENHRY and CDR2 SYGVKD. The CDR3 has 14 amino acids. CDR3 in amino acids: CAISEPQAGPEAFF.

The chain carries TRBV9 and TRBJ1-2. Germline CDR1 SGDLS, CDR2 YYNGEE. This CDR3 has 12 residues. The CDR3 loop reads CASSPSSGGYTF.

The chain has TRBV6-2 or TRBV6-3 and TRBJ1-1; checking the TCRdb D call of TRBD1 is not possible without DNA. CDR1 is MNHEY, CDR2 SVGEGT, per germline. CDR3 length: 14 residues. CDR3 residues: CASGPGTAHTEAFF.

The CDR3 protein is CASNAWGTDTQYF. V usage is TRBV2 and J usage is TRBJ2-3; the D call from TCRdb, TRBD1, cannot be confirmed without DNA. This CDR3 region has 13 residues. Germline V gives CDR1 SNHLY, CDR2 FYNNEI.

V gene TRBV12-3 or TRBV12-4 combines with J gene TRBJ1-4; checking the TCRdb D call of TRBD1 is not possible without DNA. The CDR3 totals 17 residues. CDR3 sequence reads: CASKTSQKGDSNEKLFF.

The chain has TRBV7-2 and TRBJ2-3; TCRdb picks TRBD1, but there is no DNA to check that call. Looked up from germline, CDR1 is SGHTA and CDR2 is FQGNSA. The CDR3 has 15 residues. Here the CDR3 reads CASSLVTPPGVTQYF.

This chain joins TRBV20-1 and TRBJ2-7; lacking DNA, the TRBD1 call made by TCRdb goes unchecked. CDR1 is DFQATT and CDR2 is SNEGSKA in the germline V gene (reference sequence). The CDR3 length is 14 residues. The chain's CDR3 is CSAGGRKISYEQYF.

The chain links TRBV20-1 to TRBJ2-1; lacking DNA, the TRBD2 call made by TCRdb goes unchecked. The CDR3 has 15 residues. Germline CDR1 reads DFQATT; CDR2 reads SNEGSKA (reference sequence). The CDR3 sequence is CSARDPGTSWNEQFF.

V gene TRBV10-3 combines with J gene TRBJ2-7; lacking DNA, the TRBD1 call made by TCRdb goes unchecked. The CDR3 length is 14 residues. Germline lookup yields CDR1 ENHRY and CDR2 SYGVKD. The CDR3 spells CAISERIPGIEQYF.

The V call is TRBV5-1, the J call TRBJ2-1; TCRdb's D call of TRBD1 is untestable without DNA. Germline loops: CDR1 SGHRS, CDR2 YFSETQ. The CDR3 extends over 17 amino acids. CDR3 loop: CASRAGGRGSSYNEQFF.

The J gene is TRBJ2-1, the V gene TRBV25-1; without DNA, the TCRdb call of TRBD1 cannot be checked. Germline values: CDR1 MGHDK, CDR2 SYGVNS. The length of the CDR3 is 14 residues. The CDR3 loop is CASSTTGGVGEQFF.

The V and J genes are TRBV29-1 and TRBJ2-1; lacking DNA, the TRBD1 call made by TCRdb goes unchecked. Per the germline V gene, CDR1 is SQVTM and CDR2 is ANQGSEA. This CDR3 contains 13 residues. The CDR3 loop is CSVDGQGYNEQFF.

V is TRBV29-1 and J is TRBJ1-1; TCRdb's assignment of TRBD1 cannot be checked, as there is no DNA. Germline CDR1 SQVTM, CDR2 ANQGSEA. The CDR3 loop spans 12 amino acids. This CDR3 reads CSAQTGGSGAFF.